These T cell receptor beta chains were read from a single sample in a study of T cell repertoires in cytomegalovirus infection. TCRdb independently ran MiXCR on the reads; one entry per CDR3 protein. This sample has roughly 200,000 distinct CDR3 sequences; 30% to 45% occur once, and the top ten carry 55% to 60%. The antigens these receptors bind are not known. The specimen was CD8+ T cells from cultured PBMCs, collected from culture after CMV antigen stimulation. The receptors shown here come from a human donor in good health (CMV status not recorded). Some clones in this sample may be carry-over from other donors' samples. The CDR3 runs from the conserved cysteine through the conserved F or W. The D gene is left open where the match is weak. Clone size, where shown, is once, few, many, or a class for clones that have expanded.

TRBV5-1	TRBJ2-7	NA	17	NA	CASRLAWAGRVSYEQYF	TGCGCCAGCAGGCTGGCTTGGGCCGGACGGGTTTCCTACGAGCAGTACTTC
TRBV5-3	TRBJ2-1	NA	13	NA	CASSRTLNNEQFF	TGTGCCAGCAGCCGGACCCTTAACAATGAGCAGTTCTTC
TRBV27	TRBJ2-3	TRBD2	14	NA	CASRLAGGRDTQYF	TGTGCCAGCAGGCTAGCGGGGGGCCGGGATACGCAGTATTTT
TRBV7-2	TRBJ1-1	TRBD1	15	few	CASSLPHRGSTEAFF	TGTGCCAGCAGCTTACCGCACAGGGGGAGCACTGAAGCTTTCTTT
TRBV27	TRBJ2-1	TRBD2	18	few	CASSLGLAGVALYNEQFF	TGTGCCAGCAGTTTGGGACTAGCGGGAGTGGCGCTGTACAATGAGCAGTTCTTC
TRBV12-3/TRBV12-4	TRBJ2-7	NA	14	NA	CASSLVVSTYEQYF	TGTGCCAGCAGTTTAGTGGTTAGCACTTACGAGCAGTACTTC
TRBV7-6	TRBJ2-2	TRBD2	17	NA	CASSLSASGGTTGELFF	TGTGCCAGCAGCCTGTCTGCTAGCGGGGGTACCACCGGGGAGCTGTTTTTT
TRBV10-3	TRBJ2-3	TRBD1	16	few	CAIRTRQGPSTDTQYF	TGTGCCATCAGGACGCGACAGGGACCAAGCACAGATACGCAGTATTTT
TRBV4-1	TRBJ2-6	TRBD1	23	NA	CASSQGSYHRPGTGTAGANVLTF	TGCGCCAGCAGCCAGGGATCTTACCACCGTCCCGGGACAGGTACGGCTGGGGCCAACGTCCTGACTTTC
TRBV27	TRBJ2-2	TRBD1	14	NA	CASSRRQGVGELFF	TGTGCCAGCAGCCGACGACAGGGGGTGGGGGAGCTGTTTTTT
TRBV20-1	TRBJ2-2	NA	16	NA	CSARDQGRIDTGELFF	TGCAGTGCTAGAGACCAGGGGCGGATCGACACCGGGGAGCTGTTTTTT
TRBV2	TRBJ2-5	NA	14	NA	CASSELQIQETQYF	TGTGCCAGCAGTGAATTACAAATCCAAGAGACCCAGTACTTC
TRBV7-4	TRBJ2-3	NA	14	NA	CASSLVSPPLTQYF	TGTGCCAGCAGCTTAGTATCCCCACCCCTTACGCAGTATTTT
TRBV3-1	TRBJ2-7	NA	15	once	CASSRDHSTAYEQYF	TGTGCCAGCAGCCGAGACCATTCCACGGCCTACGAGCAGTACTTC
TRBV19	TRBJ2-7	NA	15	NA	CASSIAFGVSYEQYF	TGTGCCAGTAGTATCGCGTTTGGGGTCTCCTACGAGCAGTACTTC
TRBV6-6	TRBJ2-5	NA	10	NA	CATHSETQYF	TGTGCCACCCACTCAGAGACCCAGTACTTC
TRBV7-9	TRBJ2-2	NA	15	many	CASIHVGQTRGELFF	TGTGCCAGCATCCACGTGGGCCAGACCCGGGGGGAGCTGTTTTTT
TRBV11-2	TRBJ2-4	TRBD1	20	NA	CASSLGGGQGMDLAKNIQYF	TGTGCCAGCAGCTTAGGGGGAGGACAGGGGATGGATCTAGCCAAAAACATTCAGTACTTC
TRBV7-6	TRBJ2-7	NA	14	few	CASSLEVALAEQYF	TGTGCCAGCAGCTTAGAGGTAGCGCTGGCCGAGCAGTACTTC
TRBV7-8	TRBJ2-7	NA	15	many	CASSLVQGSSYEQYF	TGTGCCAGCAGCTTAGTTCAGGGGTCCTCCTACGAGCAGTACTTC
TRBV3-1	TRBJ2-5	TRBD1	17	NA	CASSQVGGLYGMETQYF	TGTGCCAGCAGCCAAGTAGGGGGCTTGTACGGCATGGAGACCCAGTACTTC
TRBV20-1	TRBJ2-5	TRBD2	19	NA	CSARDEGLAGGGVVETQYF	TGCAGTGCTAGAGATGAGGGACTAGCGGGAGGGGGTGTAGTCGAGACCCAGTACTTC
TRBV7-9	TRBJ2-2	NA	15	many	CARNLLGDDTGELFF	TGTGCCCGGAACCTCCTGGGGGATGACACCGGGGAGCTGTTTTTT
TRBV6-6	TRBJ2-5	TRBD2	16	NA	CASKLSGSLPGETQYF	TGTGCCAGCAAACTTAGCGGGAGCCTCCCCGGAGAGACCCAGTACTTC
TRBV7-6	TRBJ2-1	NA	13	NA	CASTLRLNNEQFF	TGTGCCAGCACCTTGCGCCTCAACAATGAGCAGTTCTTC
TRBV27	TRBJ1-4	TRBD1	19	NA	CASSLSVPGQGATNEKLFF	TGTGCCAGCAGTTTATCGGTTCCGGGACAGGGGGCGACTAATGAAAAACTGTTTTTT
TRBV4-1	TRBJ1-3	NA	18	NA	CASSQKPAPGSSGNTIYF	TGCGCCAGCAGCCAAAAACCAGCCCCTGGGAGCTCTGGAAACACCATATATTTT
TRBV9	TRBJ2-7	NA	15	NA	CASSESGSSSYEQYF	TGTGCCAGCAGCGAATCCGGGTCGAGCTCCTACGAGCAGTACTTC
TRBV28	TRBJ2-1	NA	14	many	CASTLGASYNEQFF	TGTGCCAGCACCCTCGGGGCTAGTTACAATGAGCAGTTCTTC
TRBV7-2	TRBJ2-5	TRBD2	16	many	CASSLGISGRLETQYF	TGTGCCAGCAGCTTAGGCATTAGCGGGAGGTTAGAGACCCAGTACTTC
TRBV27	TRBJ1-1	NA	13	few	CASSSGMNTEAFF	TGTGCCAGCAGTTCGGGCATGAACACTGAAGCTTTCTTT
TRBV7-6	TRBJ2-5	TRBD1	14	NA	CASSLTGQRVDQYF	TGTGCCAGCAGCTTAACGGGACAGAGGGTGGACCAGTACTTC
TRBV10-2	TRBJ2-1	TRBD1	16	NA	CASRRDRGISYNEQFF	TGCGCCAGCAGACGGGACAGGGGGATCTCCTACAATGAGCAGTTCTTC
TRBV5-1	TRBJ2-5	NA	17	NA	CASSSPRGGLTQETQYF	TGCGCCAGCAGCTCCCCAAGAGGGGGGCTCACTCAAGAGACCCAGTACTTC
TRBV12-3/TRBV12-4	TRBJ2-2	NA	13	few	CASSLNPTGELFF	TGTGCCAGCAGTTTAAACCCCACCGGGGAGCTGTTTTTT
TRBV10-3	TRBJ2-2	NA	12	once	CASGYRTGELFF	TGTGCCAGCGGATACAGGACCGGGGAGCTGTTTTTT
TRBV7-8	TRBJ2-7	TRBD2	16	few	CASSAGLAGSVYEQYF	TGTGCCAGCAGCGCGGGACTAGCGGGAAGCGTCTACGAGCAGTACTTC
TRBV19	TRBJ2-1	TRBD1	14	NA	CAIAGTGAYNEQFF	TGTGCCATCGCCGGGACAGGGGCCTACAATGAGCAGTTCTTC
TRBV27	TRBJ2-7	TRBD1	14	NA	CASSLLGTGDEQYF	TGTGCCAGCAGCCTGCTTGGGACAGGGGACGAGCAGTACTTC
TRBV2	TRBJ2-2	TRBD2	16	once	CASSVPGLAGTGELFF	TGTGCCAGCAGTGTTCCTGGACTAGCGGGAACCGGGGAGCTGTTTTTT
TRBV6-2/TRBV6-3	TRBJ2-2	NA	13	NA	CASSYSFTGELFF	TGTGCCAGCAGTTACTCTTTCACCGGGGAGCTGTTTTTT
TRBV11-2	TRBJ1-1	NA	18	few	CASRIGFRGGPVNTEAFF	TGTGCCAGCAGGATTGGGTTTAGGGGGGGGCCCGTGAACACTGAAGCTTTCTTT
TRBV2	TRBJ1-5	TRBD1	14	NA	CASSCRGLNQPQHF	TGTGCCAGCAGTTGCAGGGGGTTAAATCAGCCCCAGCATTTT
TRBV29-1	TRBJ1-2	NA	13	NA	CSVEMTDADGYTF	TGCAGCGTTGAGATGACCGACGCGGATGGCTACACCTTC
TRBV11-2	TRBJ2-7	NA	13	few	CASSLIGTYEQYF	TGTGCCAGCAGCTTAATAGGGACCTACGAGCAGTACTTC
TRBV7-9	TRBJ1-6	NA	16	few	CASSSTPGRRNSPLHF	TGTGCCAGCAGCTCAACTCCGGGACGGAGAAATTCACCCCTCCACTTT
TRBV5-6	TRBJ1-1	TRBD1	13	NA	CASSPDRGTEAFF	TGTGCCAGCAGCCCAGACAGGGGTACTGAAGCTTTCTTT
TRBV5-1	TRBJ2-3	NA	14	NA	CASSSRINTDTQYF	TGCGCCAGCAGCTCCCGGATTAACACAGATACGCAGTATTTT
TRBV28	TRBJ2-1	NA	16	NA	CASSSSGTTPYNEQFF	TGTGCCAGCAGTTCCTCCGGGACCACCCCCTACAATGAGCAGTTCTTC
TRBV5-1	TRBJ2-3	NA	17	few	CASSLARSAASTDTQYF	TGCGCCAGCAGCTTGGCCCGGAGCGCAGCTAGCACAGATACGCAGTATTTT
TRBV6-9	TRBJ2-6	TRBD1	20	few	CASSFRPRDRGNSGANVLTF	TGTGCCAGCAGTTTTCGACCGCGGGACAGGGGTAACTCTGGGGCCAACGTCCTGACTTTC
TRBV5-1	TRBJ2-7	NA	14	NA	CASSLPSGHYEQYF	TGCGCCAGCAGCTTACCGTCAGGGCATTACGAGCAGTACTTC
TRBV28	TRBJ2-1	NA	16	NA	CASPPGSGDGYNEQFF	TGTGCCAGCCCCCCCGGGTCGGGAGACGGGTACAATGAGCAGTTCTTC
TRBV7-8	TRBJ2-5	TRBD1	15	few	CASSLLGQGEETQYF	TGTGCCAGCAGCTTATTAGGACAGGGAGAAGAGACCCAGTACTTC
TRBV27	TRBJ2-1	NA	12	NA	CASTQGLGKEFF	TGTGCCAGCACCCAAGGCTTAGGGAAGGAGTTCTTC
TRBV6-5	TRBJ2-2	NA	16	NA	CASSYSSGLNTGELFF	TGTGCCAGCAGTTACTCTTCGGGACTTAACACCGGGGAGCTGTTTTTT
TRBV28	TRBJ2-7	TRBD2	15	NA	CASSLTLAGEYEQYF	TGTGCCAGCAGTTTGACCCTAGCGGGGGAGTACGAGCAGTACTTC
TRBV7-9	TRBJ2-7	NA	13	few	CASSLLTDYEQYF	TGTGCCAGCAGCTTGTTAACGGACTACGAGCAGTACTTC